The 10 T cell receptor beta chains below were found in one sample sequenced in a study of blood T cell repertoires in COVID-19. Assay: immunoSEQ multiplex PCR; the TCRdb copy retains only in-frame clones and omits some. Of 120,000 to 150,000 clones in the sample, 85% were seen once. The material sequenced was peripheral blood. Receptors originate from a man aged 45-65 years with acute or convalescent COVID-19.

V usage is TRBV2 and J usage is TRBJ1-5, with 12 bases identical to TRBD1. The CDR3 covers 16 residues. Germline CDR1 and CDR2: SNHLY and FYNNEI. The V and J ends lost 5 bases and 7 bases, in that order; junction bases with no gene match: 9. The CDR3 loop is CASSRGTGGLGQPQHF. Written as DNA, the CDR3 is TGTGCCAGCAGTAGGGGGACAGGGGGCCTAGGGCAGCCCCAGCATTTT.

The chain joins TRBV15 to TRBJ2-5; D is unclear. CDR1 is LNHNV and CDR2 is YYDKDF in the germline V gene (reference sequence). The CDR3 runs 16 residues. V was pared by 0 bases and J by 2 bases, with 13 bases between. DNA for the CDR3: TGTGCCACCAGCAGAGAACCGGTCATCCGACAAGAGACCCAGTACTTC. It encodes CATSREPVIRQETQYF.

V gene TRBV6-1 combines with J gene TRBJ2-7; D gene uncertain. Germline V gene sequence: CDR1 MNHNS, CDR2 SASEGT. V dropped 2 bases and J dropped 5 bases, with 13 bases sitting between them. The CDR3 sequence is 14 residues long. CDR3 amino acids: CASSENDGTHEQYF. DNA for the CDR3: TGTGCCAGCAGTGAAAACGATGGCACCCACGAGCAGTACTTC.

The V and J genes are TRBV10-2 and TRBJ1-5; D unresolved. Germline CDR1 is WSHSY and CDR2 is SAAADI. Trimming removed 3 bases from V and 3 bases from J, with 15 bases in between. This CDR3 is built from 16 residues. DNA for the CDR3: TGCGCCAGCAGTGACGAGGGCAGGTTCCACAATCAGCCCCAGCATTTT. Translated: CASSDEGRFHNQPQHF.

This clone was counted between two and nine times. This chain connects TRBV5-4 to TRBJ2-7, with D perhaps matching TRBD1 (6 bases). Germline V gene data show CDR1 as SGHNT and CDR2 as YYREEE (reference sequence). The CDR3 length is 16 residues. Trimming stripped 0 bases from V and 6 bases from J, with 19 bases between. Written as DNA, the CDR3 is TGTGCCAGCAGCTTGGACGCAGGGGCCTCGGGCAGCGAGCAGTACTTC. This sequence encodes CASSLDAGASGSEQYF.

This clone showed up just a few times. The V call is TRBV6-6, the J call TRBJ2-2; D possibly corresponds to TRBD1 (5 bases). Trimming left V 7 bases short and J 1 base short, with 7 bases between. The CDR3 loop spans 13 amino acids. Looked up from germline, CDR1 is MNHNY and CDR2 is SVGAGI (reference sequence). The CDR3 reads CASITGNTGELFF. CDR3 coding DNA: TGTGCCAGCATAACAGGGAACACCGGGGAGCTGTTTTTT.

This clone has just a few counts. The J gene is TRBJ2-1, the V gene TRBV2; the match to TRBD2 covers 13 bases. This CDR3 is built from 12 residues. The trim removed 4 bases at V and 15 bases at J, leaving 3 bases unmatched. Germline CDR1 is SNHLY and CDR2 is FYNNEI. The CDR3 is CASSGLAGGSFF. The CDR3, as DNA: TGTGCCAGCAGTGGACTAGCGGGAGGATCGTTCTTC.

The chain links TRBV27 to TRBJ1-1; 8 positions match TRBD1. In germline, CDR1 is MNHEY, CDR2 SMNVEV (reference sequence). CDR3 size: 14 residues. Losses at the gene ends were 5 bases for V and 6 bases for J; bases not matched to a gene: 8. CDR3 nucleotide sequence: TGTGCCAGCAGTCCAAACGCAGGGGGCCCTGAAGCTTTCTTT. As protein: CASSPNAGGPEAFF.

This rearrangement joins TRBV30 to TRBJ1-6, with D hard to call. Trimming removed 5 bases from V and 8 bases from J, with 13 bases in between. Germline values: CDR1 GTSNPN, CDR2 SVGIG (reference sequence). The CDR3 is 13 residues long. CDR3 DNA sequence: TGTGCCTGGCTCGCTAGGCCGGATTCACCCCTCCACTTT. Its translation is CAWLARPDSPLHF.

The chain employs TRBV5-5 and TRBJ1-1; D not certain. Germline V gives CDR1 SGHKS, CDR2 YYEKEE (reference sequence). The CDR3 length is 14 residues. V was shortened by 2 bases and J by 4 bases, with 12 bases between the two germline ends. CDR3 sequence: CASSFETTITEAFF. DNA for the CDR3: TGTGCCAGCAGCTTTGAGACAACAATCACTGAAGCTTTCTTT.